Given below is one T cell receptor beta chain in context. Its antigen is as yet unknown. The source of the sample is a study of cytomegalovirus exposure and HLA in healthy donors. General study points: Per published reports, the classifier diagnosed cytomegalovirus status with high specificity and sensitivity. Immune exposure information comprised only CMV serostatus. Cytomegalovirus-associated status was assigned to 164 TCR beta chains.

The CDR3 runs to 17 residues. The PCR ran on 60 Vbeta and 13 Jbeta primers. Per the original methods: A later analysis counted approximately 88 million unique TCR beta chains, around 10 million shared. Produced via immunoSEQ multiplex PCR; TCRdb's table is partial and in-frame only. Clone size and the V and J calls come from that table; the DNA yielded D and trimming. Among under 200,000 clones, roughly 74% were seen once, and the ten largest hold about 1.7%. The sample taken for sequencing was PBMCs. The sequence was obtained from a woman aged 25 to 45 in good health and CMV-seronegative. The V gene is TRBV21-1, the J gene TRBJ2-3; the tabulated D call, TRBD2, remains unverified against the DNA. TRBV21-1 has pseudogene status. CDR3 amino acids: CASSKEKRERGTDTQYF. The CDR3 bases are TGTGCCAGCAGCAAAGAGAAGCGGGAGAGGGGCACAGATACGCAGTATTTT.